This T cell receptor (beta chain) was profiled in a study of CD8 T cells in Susac syndrome. Negative isolation was used for CD8+ and CD4+ T cells, and FACS enrichment was applied to TEMRA cells. Random hexamers primed reverse transcription of about 0.5 to 1 ug RNA. Amplification of TCR beta CDR3 spanned 54 Vbeta and 13 Jbeta via immunoSEQ multiplex PCR. A single record per CDR3 protein comes from TCRdb applying MiXCR to the immunoSEQ multiplex PCR reads. The table lists some 100,000 distinct CDR3 sequences, about 92% of them singletons. V was clipped by 1 base and J by 4 bases, with 8 bases between them. This CDR3 is 13 amino acids long. CDR1 is SGHRS and CDR2 is YFSETQ in the germline V gene.

The chain combines TRBV5-1 with TRBJ1-1; D is uncertain. Sequencing input: CD4+ T cells from PBMCs. The receptor was derived from a human donor with multiple sclerosis. CDR3: CASSLRLGTEAFF. The CDR3 nucleotides are TGCGCCAGCAGCTTGAGGCTGGGCACTGAAGCTTTCTTT.